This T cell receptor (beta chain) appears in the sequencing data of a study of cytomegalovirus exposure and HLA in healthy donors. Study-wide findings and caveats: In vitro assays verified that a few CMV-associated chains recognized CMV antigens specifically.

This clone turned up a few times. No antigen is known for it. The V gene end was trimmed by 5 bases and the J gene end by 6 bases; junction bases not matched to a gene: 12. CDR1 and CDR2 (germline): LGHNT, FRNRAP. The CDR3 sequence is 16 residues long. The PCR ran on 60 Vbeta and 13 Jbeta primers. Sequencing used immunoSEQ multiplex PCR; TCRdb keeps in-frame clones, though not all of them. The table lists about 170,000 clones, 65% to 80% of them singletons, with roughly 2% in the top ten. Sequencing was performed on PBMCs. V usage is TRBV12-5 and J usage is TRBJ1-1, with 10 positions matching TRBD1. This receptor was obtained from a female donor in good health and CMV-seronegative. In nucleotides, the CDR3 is TGTGCTAGTGGTGGCGTTCCGGGACAGGGGCGATCTGAAGCTTTCTTT. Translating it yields CASGGVPGQGRSEAFF.